This TCR beta chain was captured by sequencing in a study of T cell responses to AZD1222 COVID-19 vaccine. General study findings and limits: Unmutated variant regions are reportedly the target of nearly half of TCRs that are spike-specific.

The assay was immunoSEQ multiplex PCR, and TCRdb's table has in-frame clones only and misses some. In the table there are about 120,000 clones, roughly nine tenths of which are singletons. Worth noting for this clone: No antigen is known for it.

Per germline, CDR1 MNHEY and CDR2 SVGAGI. The CDR3 consists of 15 residues. V lost 6 bases to trimming and J lost 1 base; unmatched junction nucleotides: 4. V and J are TRBV6-5 and TRBJ1-5, with TRBD1 matching 9 bases. The TCR comes from an adult in good health. Sequenced here: peripheral blood, sampled on day 0 of AZD1222 vaccination. The chain's CDR3 is CASSAGTGSNQPQHF. The CDR3 DNA is TGTGCCAGCAGCGCCGGGACAGGGAGCAATCAGCCCCAGCATTTT.